The T cell receptor beta chain described here comes from a study of CD8 T cells in Susac syndrome (dated by TCRdb to about 2019). Turning to the overall study: Whether CD8+ T cell activation and differentiation in Susac syndrome was antigen driven was tested using repertoire sequencing. The study compared CD8+ T cell repertoire clonality among roughly eleven healthy donors, around 14 Susac syndrome patients and fewer than 19 multiple sclerosis patients. Beyond this particular receptor, the publication reports: The number of individuals in the TCR sequencing and HLA analysis was recognized as being relatively small.

As regards this clonotype: This clone's antigen is unknown. There are no base qualities to consult, and no much larger clone falls within one base.

Peripheral blood CD8+ and CD4+ T cells from healthy donors, Susac syndrome patients and multiple sclerosis patients were profiled using high-throughput TCR beta sequencing. The multiple sclerosis controls were treatment-naive patients who had stable or active relapsing-remitting disease and met the revised McDonald criteria. Bulk CD8+ and CD4+ T cells were purified magnetically by negative isolation, whereas CD8+ TEMRA cells were enriched by FACS. Blood was drawn into EDTA tubes, processed within 24 hours, and PBMCs were isolated by density gradient centrifugation. PBMCs intended for TCR sequencing were frozen in liquid nitrogen and were later thawed in a 37 degrees C water bath. The sorted or isolated CD4+, CD8+ and CD8+ TEMRA cells reached a purity of at least 90%. RNA was extracted using the RNeasy kit, and roughly 0.5 to 1 microgram was reverse transcribed with random hexamers. The immunoSEQ multiplex PCR assay, which covers 54 Vbeta and 13 Jbeta segments, was used to amplify TCR beta CDR3 regions. PCR amplification bias was corrected by using a synthetic template baseline for primer optimization and computational correction. The original methods were these. Reads were annotated to V, D and J genes per IMGT and analyzed with immunoSEQ Analyzer, keeping only productive sequences. Clonality was computed as one minus Shannon entropy normalized by log2 of the number of productive unique sequences. For each patient and control, public and private clones were evaluated among the 100 most prevalent clones. Clones were defined as Susac-specific if absent from the healthy and MS cohorts, from 900 to 1,200 published viral clones and from other ImmuneACCESS disease sequences. TCRdb handled the public reads itself, with Q25 trimming in fastp and clone calling in MiXCR, and kept productive beta chains. For every CDR3 protein sequence, its rows merge into one entry that carries the most common genes and DNA. TCRdb's processing, not the study's, gives the V and J calls here. A total of around 140,000 distinct CDR3 sequences appear in this sample, around 86% of them only once. Roughly 0.5% of the sample is taken by the ten largest.

The CDR3, cysteine through phenylalanine, is 18 amino acids long. The read is trimmed to its CDR3 DNA, 54 bases read in frame from base 1. CDR1 and CDR2 were assigned from the germline V gene as SGHVS and FQNEAQ. Trimming costs V 2 bases and J 2 bases, and their ends lie 19 bases apart. This TCR was recovered from a human donor with multiple sclerosis. Sequenced material: CD8+ T cells from PBMCs. Here the chain combines TRBV7-8 and TRBJ2-1; the D segment could be TRBD2, given 6 matching bases. The CDR3 region has the sequence CASSLSTWRGVAYNEQFF. At the DNA level, the sequence is TGTGCCAGCAGCTTATCGACTTGGCGGGGAGTTGCCTACAATGAGCAGTTCTTC.